This T cell receptor (beta chain) was sequenced during a study of radiation and T cells in renal cell carcinoma. Method: immunoSEQ multiplex PCR; TCRdb's copy keeps in-frame clones and lacks some. The table includes 150,000 or so clones, about 85% detected once. Time point indicated: baseline pretreatment blood. Documented treatment: 15 Gy SBRT to primary tumor, nephrectomy 4 weeks later. Blood was sampled at baseline, 2 weeks and 4 weeks after SBRT. After removal of 3 bases from V and 4 bases from J, the junction contained 5 bases not matched to a gene. CDR3 length: 15 amino acids. Germline V CDR1 and CDR2: LGHNA, YSLEER.

Sequenced here: blood, sampled from a patient whose treatment included radiotherapy and nephrectomy. The chain links TRBV4-3 to TRBJ2-2, with 7 bases matching TRBD2. The origin of this receptor is a woman aged 70-85 years with renal cell carcinoma. The CDR3 spells CASSQRLAVTGELFF. The CDR3 coding sequence is TGCGCCAGCAGCCAGAGGCTAGCGGTCACCGGGGAGCTGTTTTTT.